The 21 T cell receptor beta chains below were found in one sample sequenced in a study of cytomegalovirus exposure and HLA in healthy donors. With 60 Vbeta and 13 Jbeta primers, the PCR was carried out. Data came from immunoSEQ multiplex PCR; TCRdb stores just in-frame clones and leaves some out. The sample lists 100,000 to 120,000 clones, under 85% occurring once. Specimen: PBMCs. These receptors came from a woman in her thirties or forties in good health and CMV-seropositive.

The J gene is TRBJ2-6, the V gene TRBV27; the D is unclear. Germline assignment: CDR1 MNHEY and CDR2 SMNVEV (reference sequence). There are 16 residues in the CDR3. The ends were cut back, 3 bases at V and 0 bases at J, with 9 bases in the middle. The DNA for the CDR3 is TGTGCCAGCAGTTTTCGAGATAACTCTGGGGCCAACGTCCTGACTTTC. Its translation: CASSFRDNSGANVLTF.

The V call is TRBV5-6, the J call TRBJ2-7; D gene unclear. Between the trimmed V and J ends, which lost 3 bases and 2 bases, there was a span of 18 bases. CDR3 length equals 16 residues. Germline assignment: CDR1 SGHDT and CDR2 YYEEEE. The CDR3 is CASSSTVRRWAYEQYF. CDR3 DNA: TGTGCCAGCAGCTCCACGGTCCGGAGATGGGCCTACGAGCAGTACTTC.

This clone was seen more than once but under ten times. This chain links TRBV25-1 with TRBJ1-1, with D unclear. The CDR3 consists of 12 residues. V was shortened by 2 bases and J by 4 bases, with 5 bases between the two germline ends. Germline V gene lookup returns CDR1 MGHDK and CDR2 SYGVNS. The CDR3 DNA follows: TGTGCCAGCAGTGAAGGCGGCACTGAAGCTTTCTTT. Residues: CASSEGGTEAFF.

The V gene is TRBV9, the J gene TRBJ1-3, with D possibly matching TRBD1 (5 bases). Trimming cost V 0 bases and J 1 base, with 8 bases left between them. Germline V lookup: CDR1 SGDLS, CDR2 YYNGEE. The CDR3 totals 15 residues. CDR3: CASSVEGVSGNTIYF. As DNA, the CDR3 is TGTGCCAGCAGCGTAGAAGGGGTATCTGGAAACACCATATATTTT.

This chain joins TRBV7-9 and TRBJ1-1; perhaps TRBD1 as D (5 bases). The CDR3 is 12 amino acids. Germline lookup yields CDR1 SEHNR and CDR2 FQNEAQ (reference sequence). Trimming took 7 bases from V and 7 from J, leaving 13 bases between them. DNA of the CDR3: TGTGCCAGCACCTTCACAGGACGTGAAGCTTTCTTT. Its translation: CASTFTGREAFF.

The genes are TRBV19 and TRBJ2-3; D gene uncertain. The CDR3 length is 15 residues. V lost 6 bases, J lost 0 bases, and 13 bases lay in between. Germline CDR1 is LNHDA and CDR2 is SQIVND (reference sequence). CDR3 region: CASSVFSVSTDTQYF. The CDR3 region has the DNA TGTGCCAGTAGCGTTTTTAGTGTCAGCACAGATACGCAGTATTTT.

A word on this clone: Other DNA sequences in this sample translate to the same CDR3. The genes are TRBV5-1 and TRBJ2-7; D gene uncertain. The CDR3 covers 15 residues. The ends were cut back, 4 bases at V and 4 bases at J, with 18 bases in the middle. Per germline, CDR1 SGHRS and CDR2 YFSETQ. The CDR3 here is CASSRGGSEGYEQYF. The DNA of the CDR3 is TGCGCCAGCAGCCGCGGTGGATCGGAAGGTTACGAGCAGTACTTC. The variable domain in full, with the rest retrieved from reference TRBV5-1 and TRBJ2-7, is KAGVTQTPRYLIKTRGQQVTLSCSPISGHRSVSWYQQTPGQGLQFLFEYFSETQRNKGNFPGRFSGRQFSNSRSEMNVSTLELGDSALYLCASSRGGSEGYEQYFGPGTRLTVT.

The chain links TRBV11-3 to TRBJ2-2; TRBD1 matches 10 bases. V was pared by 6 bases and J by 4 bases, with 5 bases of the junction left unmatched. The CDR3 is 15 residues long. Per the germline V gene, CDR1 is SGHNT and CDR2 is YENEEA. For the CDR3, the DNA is TGTGCCAGCAGACCGGGACAGGGGATCACCGGGGAGCTGTTTTTT. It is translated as CASRPGQGITGELFF.

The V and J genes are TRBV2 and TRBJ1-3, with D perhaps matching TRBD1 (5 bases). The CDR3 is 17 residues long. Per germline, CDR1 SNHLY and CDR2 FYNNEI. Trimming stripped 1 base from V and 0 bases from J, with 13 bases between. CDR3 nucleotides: TGTGCCAGCAGTGAAGGATACCGGGGGTTCTCTGGAAACACCATATATTTT. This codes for CASSEGYRGFSGNTIYF.

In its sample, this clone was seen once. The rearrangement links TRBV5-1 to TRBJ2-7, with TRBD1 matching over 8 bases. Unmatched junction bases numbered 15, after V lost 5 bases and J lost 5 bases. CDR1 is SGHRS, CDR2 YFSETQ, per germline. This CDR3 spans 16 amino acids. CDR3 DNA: TGCGCCAGCAGGCGACAGGACAGGGATCGCAGGAACGAGCAGTACTTC. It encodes CASRRQDRDRRNEQYF. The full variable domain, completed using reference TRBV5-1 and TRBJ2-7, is KAGVTQTPRYLIKTRGQQVTLSCSPISGHRSVSWYQQTPGQGLQFLFEYFSETQRNKGNFPGRFSGRQFSNSRSEMNVSTLELGDSALYLCASRRQDRDRRNEQYFGPGTRLTVT.

CDR3 bases: TGTGCCAGCAGCTTTCCCGGCTACGAGCAGTACTTC. This translates into CASSFPGYEQYF. V usage is TRBV5-4 and J usage is TRBJ2-7; D not resolved. Trimming removed 2 bases from V and 3 bases from J, with 6 bases in between. The CDR3 runs 12 residues. Germline CDR1 is SGHNT and CDR2 is YYREEE (reference sequence).

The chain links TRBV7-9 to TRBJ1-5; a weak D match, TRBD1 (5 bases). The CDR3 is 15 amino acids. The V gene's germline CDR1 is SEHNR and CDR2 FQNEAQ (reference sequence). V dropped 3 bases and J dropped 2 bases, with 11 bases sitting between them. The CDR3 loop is CASSFQGGGNQPQHF. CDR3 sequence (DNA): TGTGCCAGCAGCTTTCAGGGAGGTGGCAATCAGCCCCAGCATTTT.

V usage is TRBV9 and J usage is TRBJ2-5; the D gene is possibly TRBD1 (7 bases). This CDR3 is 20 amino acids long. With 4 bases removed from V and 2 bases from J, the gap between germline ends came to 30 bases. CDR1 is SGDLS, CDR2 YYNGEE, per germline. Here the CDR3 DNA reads TGTGCCAGCAGCCCAGGGGGGTACCGTAGCGGATCGGTCAGGCAAGAGACCCAGTACTTC. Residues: CASSPGGYRSGSVRQETQYF.

The CDR3 region is CASSLNPGQPYNEQFF. As DNA, the CDR3 is TGCGCCAGCAGCTTGAACCCGGGACAGCCGTACAATGAGCAGTTCTTC. This chain connects TRBV5-1 to TRBJ2-1, with TRBD1 matching over 7 bases. In germline, CDR1 is SGHRS, CDR2 YFSETQ. The CDR3 loop spans 16 amino acids. Trimming took 1 base from V and 4 from J; bases not matched to a gene: 8. Together with reference TRBV5-1 and TRBJ2-1, the CDR3 gives the full variable domain: KAGVTQTPRYLIKTRGQQVTLSCSPISGHRSVSWYQQTPGQGLQFLFEYFSETQRNKGNFPGRFSGRQFSNSRSEMNVSTLELGDSALYLCASSLNPGQPYNEQFFGPGTRLTVL.

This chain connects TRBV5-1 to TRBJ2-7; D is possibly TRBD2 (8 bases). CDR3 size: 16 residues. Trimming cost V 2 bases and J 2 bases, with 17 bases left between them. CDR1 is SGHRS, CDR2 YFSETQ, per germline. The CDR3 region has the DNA TGCGCCAGCAGCTTAGGGGGCACGGGAGGGCCCTACGAGCAGTACTTC. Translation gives CASSLGGTGGPYEQYF.

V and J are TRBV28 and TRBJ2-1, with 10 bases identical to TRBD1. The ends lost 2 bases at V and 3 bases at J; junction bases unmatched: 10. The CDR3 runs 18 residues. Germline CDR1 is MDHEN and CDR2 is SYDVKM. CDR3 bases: TGTGCCAGCAGTTTAAAAAGGGGGGGACAGGGGTTCTACAATGAGCAGTTCTTC. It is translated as CASSLKRGGQGFYNEQFF.

CDR3 protein: CASSLAEQGRESYEQYF. In DNA form, the CDR3 reads TGTGCCAGCAGCTTAGCTGAACAGGGTCGAGAGTCCTACGAGCAGTACTTC. The chain is built from TRBV7-9 and TRBJ2-7; possible D gene TRBD1, 6 bases. Germline CDR1 reads SEHNR; CDR2 reads FQNEAQ (reference sequence). This CDR3 comprises 17 residues. With 0 bases removed from V and 1 base from J, the gap between germline ends came to 16 bases.

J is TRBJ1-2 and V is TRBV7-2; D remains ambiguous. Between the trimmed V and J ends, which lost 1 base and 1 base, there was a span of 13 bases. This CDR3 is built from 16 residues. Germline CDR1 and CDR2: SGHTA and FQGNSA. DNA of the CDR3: TGTGCCAGCAGCTTAGAACCGACACTCGTTAACTATGGCTACACCTTC. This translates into CASSLEPTLVNYGYTF.

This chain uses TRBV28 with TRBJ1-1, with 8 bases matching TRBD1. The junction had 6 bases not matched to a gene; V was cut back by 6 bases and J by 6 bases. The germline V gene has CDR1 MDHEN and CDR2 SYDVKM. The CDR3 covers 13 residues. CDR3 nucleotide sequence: TGTGCCAGCAGCTCAGGGGGCCTCTCTGAAGCTTTCTTT. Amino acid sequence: CASSSGGLSEAFF.

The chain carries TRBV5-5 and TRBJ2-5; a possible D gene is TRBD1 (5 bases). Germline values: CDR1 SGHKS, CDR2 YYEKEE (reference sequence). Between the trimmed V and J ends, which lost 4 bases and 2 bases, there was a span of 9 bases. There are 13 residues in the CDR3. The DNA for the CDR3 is TGTGCCAGCAGCCCAAGGGGACAAGAGACCCAGTACTTC. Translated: CASSPRGQETQYF. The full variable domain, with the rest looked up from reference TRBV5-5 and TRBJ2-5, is DAGVTQSPTHLIKTRGQQVTLRCSPISGHKSVSWYQQVLGQGPQFIFQYYEKEERGRGNFPDRFSARQFPNYSSELNVNALLLGDSALYLCASSPRGQETQYFGPGTRLLVL.

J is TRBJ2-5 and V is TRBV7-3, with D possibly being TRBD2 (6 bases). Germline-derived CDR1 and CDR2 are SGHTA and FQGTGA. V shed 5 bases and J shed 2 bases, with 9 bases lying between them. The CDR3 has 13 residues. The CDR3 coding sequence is TGTGCCAGCAGCATTAGCGGACAAGAGACCCAGTACTTC. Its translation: CASSISGQETQYF.